The rows below give T cell receptor beta chains drawn from one sample of a study of blood T cell repertoires in COVID-19. Produced via immunoSEQ multiplex PCR; TCRdb's table is partial and in-frame only. The sample lists some 250,000 clones, 91% occurring once. What was sequenced was PBMCs or T cells enriched from blood (not recorded which). Every receptor here comes from a human donor in a cohort exposed to, infected with or recovered from COVID-19 (not recorded which). The donor label of this sample is uncertain. Each CDR3 is given with its conserved first and last residue.

V	J	CDR3
TRBV7-9	TRBJ2-7	CASSWGTGGIRQYF
TRBV14	TRBJ1-6	CASSRSTGLHNSPLHF
TRBV6-5	TRBJ2-7	CASWADLYEQYF
TRBV4-2	TRBJ2-3	CASSQEDGGYTDTQYF
TRBV30	TRBJ1-1	CAWSGTGMNTEAFF
TRBV5-6	TRBJ1-5	CASSSRDTDQPQHF
TRBV18	TRBJ1-5	CASSPSSQGALSNQPQHF
TRBV19	TRBJ2-2	CATADRNTGELFF
TRBV11-2	TRBJ1-2	CASSGLRGNKDRPNYGYTF
TRBV19	TRBJ2-6	CASSHPGGSGANVLTF
TRBV28	TRBJ1-3	CASRPGGGRDTIYF
TRBV19	TRBJ2-7	CASSNRGNYEQYF
TRBV6-5	TRBJ2-5	CASSPQEETQYF